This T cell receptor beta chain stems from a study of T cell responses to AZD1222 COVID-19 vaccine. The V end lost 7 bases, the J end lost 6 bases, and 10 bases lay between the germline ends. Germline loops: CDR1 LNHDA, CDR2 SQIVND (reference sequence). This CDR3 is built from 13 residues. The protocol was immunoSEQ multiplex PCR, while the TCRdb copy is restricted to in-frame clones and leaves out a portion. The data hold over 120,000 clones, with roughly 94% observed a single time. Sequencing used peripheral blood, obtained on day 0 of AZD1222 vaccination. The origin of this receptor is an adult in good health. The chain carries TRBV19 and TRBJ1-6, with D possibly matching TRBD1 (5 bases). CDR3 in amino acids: CASIDSRNSPLHF. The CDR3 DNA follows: TGTGCCAGTATCGACAGCCGTAATTCACCCCTCCACTTT.